This T cell receptor (beta chain) was sequenced for a study of T cells in Graves' hyperthyroidism and ophthalmopathy. Broader study findings: Most clonotypes expanded in the thyroid (above 0.001) were also present in blood.

Concerning this clonotype: As yet, its antigen is unknown.

Amplified TCR beta CDR3 regions derived from RNA transcripts. HTBI primers were the set used in a first-round RT-PCR of the TCR CDR3. In TCRdb, the multiplex PCR reads were re-called with MiXCR into one record per CDR3 protein. This table holds about 380,000 distinct CDR3 sequences, about 18% found once. V gave up 4 bases and J gave up 3 bases; unmatched junction bases: 8. The CDR3 is made up of 16 amino acids. Germline CDR1 is SGHRS and CDR2 is YFSETQ. What was sequenced was blood. The sequence derives from a man between 18 and 29 years old with Graves' ophthalmopathy. The chain combines TRBV5-1 with TRBJ2-3; 10 bases align to TRBD1. The CDR3 reads CASSTPTGGWTDTQYF. CDR3 sequence (DNA): TGCGCCAGCAGCACGCCGACAGGGGGCTGGACAGATACGCAGTATTTT.